This T cell receptor beta chain derives from a study of metastatic and nonmetastatic thyroid tumors. Study background: Blood and tumor or nodule tissue repertoires from malignant and benign thyroid patients were compared.

Overall study results and limits: Benign nodules were reported to have significantly lower TCR beta diversity than malignant thyroid tumors, in blood and tumor.

This clone has at least ten counts. Its specificity is not known. Among the patients, none had received any treatment before thyroid surgery. TCRdb recomputed clones from the PCR reads via MiXCR. The sample yields more than 35,000 clones, 13% seen once. Trimming pared 7 bases from V and 9 bases from J, leaving 19 bases between. CDR3 length: 14 residues. Per the germline V gene, CDR1 is MNHNS and CDR2 is SASEGT. Sequencing input: blood. The sequence was collected from a female donor with papillary thyroid cancer or a benign thyroid nodule (not recorded which). Some clones in this sample may be carry-over from other donors' samples. The chain is built from TRBV6-1 and TRBJ1-5; the D gene is possibly TRBD1 (6 bases). The CDR3: CASMKGDRWRPQHF. The CDR3 DNA reads as TGTGCCAGCATGAAGGGGGATCGTTGGAGGCCCCAGCATTTT.